One and the same sample provided the 17 T cell receptor beta chains below, sequenced in a study of long-term antiretroviral therapy in people with HIV. With survey level as its setting, the immunoSEQ assay was v3.0. TCRdb's copy holds only in-frame clones and misses some; the assay was immunoSEQ multiplex PCR. The sample gives under 40,000 clones, 82% of which show up once; around 14% is in the top ten. Source: unsorted PBMCs, taken 0.3 years after starting antiretroviral therapy. The receptor set was obtained from a man aged 18 to 29 with HIV.

V usage is TRBV19 and J usage is TRBJ1-2; D not certain. Trimming left V 1 base short and J 8 bases short, with 20 bases between. The CDR3 runs to 16 residues. Germline V CDR1 and CDR2: LNHDA, SQIVND (reference sequence). The CDR3 DNA follows: TGTGCCAGTAGTATAGCGCTCGGTTACGAGGCGGGCGGCTACACCTTC. Translating it yields CASSIALGYEAGGYTF.

The J gene is TRBJ2-3, the V gene TRBV18, with 8 bases identical to TRBD1. The CDR3 totals 16 residues. Germline loops: CDR1 KGHSH, CDR2 LQKENI. Trimming cost V 3 bases and J 10 bases; bases outside gene matches: 15. CDR3 DNA: TGTGCCAGCTCACCGTCGGACAGGGCTCTTTCTAATCCGCAGTATTTT. This translates into CASSPSDRALSNPQYF.

This clone occurred once. V and J are TRBV28 and TRBJ2-1, with 11 bases matching TRBD2. Germline V gene data show CDR1 as MDHEN and CDR2 as SYDVKM. CDR3 length: 15 residues. V dropped 6 bases and J dropped 5; count of bases not matched to a gene: 6. The CDR3 DNA sequence: TGTGCCAGCAGGTTAGCGGGAGGGGCCCACAATGAGCAGTTCTTC. Translating it yields CASRLAGGAHNEQFF. The full variable domain, with the rest looked up from reference TRBV28 and TRBJ2-1, is DVKVTQSSRYLVKRTGEKVFLECVQDMDHENMFWYRQDPGLGLRLIYFSYDVKMKEKGDIPEGYSVSREKKERFSLILESASTNQTSMYLCASRLAGGAHNEQFFGPGTRLTVL.

The V call is TRBV27, the J call TRBJ2-3; 8 nucleotides line up with TRBD2. The CDR3 extends over 18 amino acids. With 6 bases clipped from V and 5 bases from J, the junction kept 19 bases outside the gene matches. The germline CDR1 and CDR2 sequences are MNHEY and SMNVEV (reference sequence). CDR3 amino acids: CASSRGGSGVTVGDTQYF. The CDR3 DNA reads TGTGCCAGCAGCCGGGGGGGAAGCGGGGTCACCGTGGGAGATACGCAGTATTTT.

The CDR3 sequence: CASSRGLEGGNEQFF. CDR3 nucleotide sequence: TGTGCCAGCAGCCGGGGACTAGAAGGGGGGAATGAGCAGTTCTTC. V and J are TRBV9 and TRBJ2-1; 8 bases align to TRBD2. The V gene's germline CDR1 is SGDLS and CDR2 YYNGEE. V gave up 4 bases and J gave up 7 bases; unmatched junction bases: 10. The CDR3 has 15 residues.

This clone was seen just once. The chain is built from TRBV15 and TRBJ1-2, with D perhaps matching TRBD1 (5 bases). CDR1 and CDR2 from the germline V gene are LNHNV and YYDKDF (reference sequence). This CDR3 spans 17 amino acids. V lost 1 base and J lost 1, with 16 bases in between. CDR3 residues: CATSRGFRDGGNYGYTF. The CDR3 DNA is TGTGCCACCAGCAGAGGATTCCGGGACGGGGGTAACTATGGCTACACCTTC.

V and J are TRBV25-1 and TRBJ2-2; TRBD2 matches 11 bases. V dropped 4 bases and J dropped 5; count of bases not matched to a gene: 6. This CDR3 is built from 16 residues. Per the germline V gene, CDR1 is MGHDK and CDR2 is SYGVNS. CDR3 bases: TGTGCCAGCAGTGCCTTAGCGGGGGGGCGAACCGGGGAGCTGTTTTTT. It translates to CASSALAGGRTGELFF.

The V gene is TRBV5-6, the J gene TRBJ2-2, with D tentatively TRBD1 (5 bases). This CDR3 comprises 16 residues. The V end lost 1 base, the J end lost 1 base, and 11 bases lay between the germline ends. The V gene's germline CDR1 is SGHDT and CDR2 YYEEEE. This chain's CDR3 is CASSLSGWENTGELFF. The CDR3 DNA follows: TGTGCCAGCAGCTTGTCAGGGTGGGAGAACACCGGGGAGCTGTTTTTT.

The chain combines TRBV2 with TRBJ1-5; D possibly corresponds to TRBD1 (5 bases). CDR1 is SNHLY and CDR2 is FYNNEI in the germline V gene. V lost 3 bases, J lost 7 bases, and 10 bases lay in between. The CDR3 contains 13 residues. The DNA of the CDR3 is TGTGCCAGCAGTGAGCAGGGAGGGCAGCCCCAGCATTTT. Translated, it gives CASSEQGGQPQHF.

This chain links TRBV7-9 with TRBJ2-2; TRBD2 matches 10 bases. Germline V CDR1 and CDR2: SEHNR, FQNEAQ (reference sequence). After removal of 5 bases from V and 2 bases from J, the junction contained 5 bases not matched to a gene. This CDR3 contains 16 residues. CDR3 sequence (DNA): TGTGCCAGCAGCCCGCGGACTAGCGGAAACACCGGGGAGCTGTTTTTT. This gives the protein CASSPRTSGNTGELFF.

The rearrangement joins TRBV19 to TRBJ2-7, with 8 nucleotides matching TRBD1. The J segment lost 3 bases and the V segment lost 5 bases, leaving 12 bases of the junction unmatched. CDR3 size: 16 residues. Germline V gives CDR1 LNHDA, CDR2 SQIVND (reference sequence). The chain's CDR3 is CASSPRTGLGGYEQYF. The CDR3 coding sequence is TGTGCCAGTAGTCCTCGGACAGGGCTTGGGGGCTACGAGCAGTACTTC.

The genes are TRBV29-1 and TRBJ2-5; D unclear. Trimming stripped 2 bases from V and 2 bases from J, with 6 bases between. Germline lookup yields CDR1 SQVTM and CDR2 ANQGSEA. This CDR3 comprises 12 residues. CDR3 in amino acids: CSVEPSQETQYF. For the CDR3, the DNA is TGCAGCGTTGAACCCAGTCAAGAGACCCAGTACTTC.

This chain uses TRBV2 with TRBJ1-2; tentatively, D is TRBD1 (5 bases). Germline V gene data show CDR1 as SNHLY and CDR2 as FYNNEI. The CDR3 is 14 residues long. Between the trimmed V and J ends, which lost 4 bases and 11 bases, there was a span of 20 bases. The CDR3 DNA sequence: TGTGCCAGCAGTGCCTCAGGGACTCTGCTTGTATACACCTTC. This codes for CASSASGTLLVYTF.

The rearrangement joins TRBV7-2 to TRBJ2-1; D might be TRBD2 (6 bases). The V and J ends lost 4 bases and 7 bases respectively, with 8 bases between them. The CDR3 extends over 12 amino acids. CDR1 and CDR2 (germline): SGHTA, FQGNSA. CDR3 bases: TGTGCCAGCAGCTGGGCGGGGAATGAGCAGTTCTTC. This gives the protein CASSWAGNEQFF.

V and J are TRBV5-5 and TRBJ2-7, with no clear D. This CDR3 has 14 amino acids. CDR1 and CDR2 from the germline V gene are SGHKS and YYEKEE (reference sequence). The ends were cut back, 0 bases at V and 2 bases at J, with 9 bases in the middle. CDR3 region: CASSLEWTAYEQYF. The CDR3 DNA reads as TGTGCCAGCAGCTTGGAGTGGACCGCCTACGAGCAGTACTTC.

Points on this clone: The sample contains more than one DNA sequence encoding this CDR3. The V and J genes are TRBV5-4 and TRBJ1-4; D ambiguous. V lost 2 bases to trimming and J lost 8 bases, with 13 bases between them. The CDR3 is 14 amino acids. CDR1 SGHNT and CDR2 YYREEE come from the germline V gene (reference sequence). This chain's CDR3 is CASSLAGGLEKLFF. In DNA form, the CDR3 reads TGTGCCAGCAGCTTAGCAGGAGGGCTAGAAAAACTGTTTTTT.

Sample share makes this clone medium-sized. The same CDR3 can be traced to other DNA sequences in this sample. The chain joins TRBV30 to TRBJ2-2; D is possibly TRBD1 (5 bases). Germline lookup yields CDR1 GTSNPN and CDR2 SVGIG (reference sequence). With 4 bases removed from V and 7 bases from J, the gap between germline ends came to 7 bases. This CDR3 region has 11 residues. The CDR3 DNA reads as TGTGCCTGGAACCAGGGCGGGGAGCTGTTTTTT. Translation gives CAWNQGGELFF. The full variable domain, rest sourced from reference TRBV30 and TRBJ2-2, is SQTIHQWPATLVQPVGSPLSLECTVEGTSNPNLYWYRQAAGRGLQLLFYSVGIGQISSEVPQNLSASRPQDRQFILSSKKLLLSDSGFYLCAWNQGGELFFGEGSRLTVL.